This record covers a single T cell receptor beta chain. Amplified TCR beta CDR3 regions derived from RNA transcripts. The primer set for the first-round RT-PCR of the TCR CDR3 was HTBI. MiXCR, applied by TCRdb to the multiplex PCR reads, yields one record per CDR3 protein. The sample has roughly 570,000 distinct CDR3 sequences, more than 45% seen once; the top ten hold around 7.7%. The data were taken from a study of T cells in Graves' hyperthyroidism and ophthalmopathy. The CDR3 length is 16 residues. Germline values: CDR1 SQVTM, CDR2 ANQGSEA. Trimming took 5 bases from V and 1 from J, leaving 20 bases between them.

This sequence originates from a woman aged 18-29 years with Graves' hyperthyroidism. This rearrangement joins TRBV29-1 to TRBJ1-1; D gene uncertain. The material sequenced was peripheral blood or thyroid tissue (not recorded which). CDR3 coding DNA: TGCAGCGTTTTAATAGATGCGAGAGGAGCGAACACTGAAGCTTTCTTT. Translation gives CSVLIDARGANTEAFF.